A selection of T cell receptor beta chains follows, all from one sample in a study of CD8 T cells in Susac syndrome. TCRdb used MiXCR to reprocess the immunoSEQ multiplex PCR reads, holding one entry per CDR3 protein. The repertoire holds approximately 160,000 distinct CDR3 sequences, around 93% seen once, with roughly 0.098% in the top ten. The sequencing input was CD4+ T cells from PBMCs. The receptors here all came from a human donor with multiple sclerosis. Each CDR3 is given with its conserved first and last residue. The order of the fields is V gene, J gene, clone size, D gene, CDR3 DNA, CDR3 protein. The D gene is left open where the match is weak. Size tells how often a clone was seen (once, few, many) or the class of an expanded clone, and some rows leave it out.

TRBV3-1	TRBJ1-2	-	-	TGTGCCAGCAGACCCACTGGGCATGGGAGCTATGGCTACACCTTC	CASRPTGHGSYGYTF
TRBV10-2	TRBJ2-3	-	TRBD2	TGCGCCAGCAGGCTAGCGGGGGGCACGCAGTATTTT	CASRLAGGTQYF
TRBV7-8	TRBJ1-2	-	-	TGTGCCAGCAGCGTTGACAGCTATGGCTACACCTTC	CASSVDSYGYTF
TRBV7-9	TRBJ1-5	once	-	TGTGCCGAAAAACAGAGCAATCAGCCCCAGCATTTT	CAEKQSNQPQHF
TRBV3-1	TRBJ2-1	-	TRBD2	TGTGCCAGCAGCCAAGTGCCGGGGGGGTACAATGAGCAGTTCTTC	CASSQVPGGYNEQFF
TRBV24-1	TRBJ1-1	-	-	TGTGCCACCAGTGATTCGGGATGGGAAGCTTTCTTT	CATSDSGWEAFF
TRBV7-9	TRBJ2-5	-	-	TGTGCCAGCAGCACCCCGACTAGGCCCCAAGAGACCCAGTACTTC	CASSTPTRPQETQYF
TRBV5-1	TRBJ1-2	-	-	TGCGCCAGCAGCCAACACCAGGGGTCTGGCTACACCTTC	CASSQHQGSGYTF
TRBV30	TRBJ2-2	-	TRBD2	TGTGCCTGGAGTGCGGGGAGGGTCCTCACCGGGGAGCTGTTTTTT	CAWSAGRVLTGELFF
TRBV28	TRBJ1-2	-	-	TGTGCCAGCAGTTCCTCCCATGGCTACACCTTC	CASSSSHGYTF
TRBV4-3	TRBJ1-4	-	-	TGCGCCAGCAGCCAAGGCCAGCTTCTTAATGAAAAACTGTTTTTT	CASSQGQLLNEKLFF
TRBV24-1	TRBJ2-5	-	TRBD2	TGTGCCACCAGTGATTTCGTACTAGCGGGAGATCAAGAGACCCAGTACTTC	CATSDFVLAGDQETQYF
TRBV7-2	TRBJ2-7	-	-	TGTGCCAGCAGCTTAGCCCCGGCCTACGAGCAGTACTTC	CASSLAPAYEQYF
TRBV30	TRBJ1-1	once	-	TGTGCCTACCTTATCCAGTTGACCACTGAAGCTTTCTTT	CAYLIQLTTEAFF
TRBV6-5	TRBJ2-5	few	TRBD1	TGTGCCAGCAGTTACGGGACAGGGAAGGGAGAGACCCAGTACTTC	CASSYGTGKGETQYF
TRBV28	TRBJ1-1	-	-	TGTGCCAGCACCCGGGGGACGACAGCTTTCTTT	CASTRGTTAFF
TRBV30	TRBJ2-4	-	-	TGTGCCTGGAGTGGCCGACGAGGGGTAGCCAAAAACATTCAGTACTTC	CAWSGRRGVAKNIQYF
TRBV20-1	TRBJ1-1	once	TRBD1	TGCAGTGCTAGTAGGGGGACAGGGAGTCTGTACGCTGAAGCTTTCTTT	CSASRGTGSLYAEAFF
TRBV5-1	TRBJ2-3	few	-	TGCGCCAGCAAAAGGACCGAACGTGGAGATACGCAGTATTTT	CASKRTERGDTQYF
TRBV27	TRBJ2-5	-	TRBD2	TGTGCCAGCAGGATCGGGACTAGCGCCGTTCAAGAGACCCAGTACTTC	CASRIGTSAVQETQYF
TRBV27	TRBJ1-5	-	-	TGTGCCAGCAGTTTGAGCGGGGGAGGCAATCAGCCCCAGCATTTT	CASSLSGGGNQPQHF
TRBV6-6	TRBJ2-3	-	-	TGTGCCAGCAGTCTAGGCCCCCCACCCCCCACAGATACGCAGTATTTT	CASSLGPPPPTDTQYF
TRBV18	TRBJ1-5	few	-	TGTGCCAGCTCACCAAGGGGGAATAGCAATCAGCCCCAGCATTTT	CASSPRGNSNQPQHF
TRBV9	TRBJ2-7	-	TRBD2	TGTGCCAGCAGCGTAGCGGCTAGCGGTCCCTACGAGCAGTACTTC	CASSVAASGPYEQYF
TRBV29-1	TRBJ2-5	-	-	TGCAGCGTTGGGGCAGCAACTACCCAAGAGACCCAGTACTTC	CSVGAATTQETQYF
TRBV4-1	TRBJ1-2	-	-	TGCGCCAGCAGCCACCAGGGAGACTATGGCTACACCTTC	CASSHQGDYGYTF
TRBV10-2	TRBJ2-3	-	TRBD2	TGCGCCAGCGGACGAGAGGCGGGGGTGACAGATACGCAGTATTTT	CASGREAGVTDTQYF
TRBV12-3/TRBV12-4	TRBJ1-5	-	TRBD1	TGTGCCAGCAGTTTAACAGGGGGTAGCAATCAGCCCCAGCATTTT	CASSLTGGSNQPQHF
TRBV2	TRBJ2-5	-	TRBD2	TGTGCCAGCAGTATAGCGGGTGGGGGAGGGACCCAGTACTTC	CASSIAGGGGTQYF
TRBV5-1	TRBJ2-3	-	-	TGCGCCAGCAGCTTGTATGGGGTTAGCACAGATACGCAGTATTTT	CASSLYGVSTDTQYF
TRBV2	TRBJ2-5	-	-	TGTGCCAGCAGTGCCGAGCGGGAGACCCAGTACTTC	CASSAERETQYF